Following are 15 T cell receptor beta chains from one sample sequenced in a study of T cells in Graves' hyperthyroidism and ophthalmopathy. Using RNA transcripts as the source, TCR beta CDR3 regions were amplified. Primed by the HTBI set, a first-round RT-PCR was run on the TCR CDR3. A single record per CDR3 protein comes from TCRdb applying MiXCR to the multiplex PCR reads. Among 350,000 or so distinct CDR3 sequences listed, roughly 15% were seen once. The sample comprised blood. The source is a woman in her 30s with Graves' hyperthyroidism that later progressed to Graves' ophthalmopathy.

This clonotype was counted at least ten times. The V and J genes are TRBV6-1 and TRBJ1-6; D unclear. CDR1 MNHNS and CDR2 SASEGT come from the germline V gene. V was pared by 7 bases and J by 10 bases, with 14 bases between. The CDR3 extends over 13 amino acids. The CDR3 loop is CASTRELESPLHF. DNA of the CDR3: TGTGCCAGCACCCGGGAGTTAGAATCACCCCTCCACTTT.

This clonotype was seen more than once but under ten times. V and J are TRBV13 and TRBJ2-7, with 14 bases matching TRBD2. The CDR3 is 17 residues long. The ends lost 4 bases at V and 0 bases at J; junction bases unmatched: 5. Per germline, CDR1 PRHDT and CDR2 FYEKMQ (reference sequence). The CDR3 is CASSSRTSGGYSYEQYF. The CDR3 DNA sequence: TGTGCCAGCAGCTCTAGGACTAGCGGGGGGTACTCCTACGAGCAGTACTTC.

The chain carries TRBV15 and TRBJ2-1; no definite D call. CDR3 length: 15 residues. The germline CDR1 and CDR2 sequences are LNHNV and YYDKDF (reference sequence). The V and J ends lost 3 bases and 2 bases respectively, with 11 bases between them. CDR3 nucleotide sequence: TGTGCCACCAGCAGGGACGACTCGACCTACAATGAGCAGTTCTTC. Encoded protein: CATSRDDSTYNEQFF.

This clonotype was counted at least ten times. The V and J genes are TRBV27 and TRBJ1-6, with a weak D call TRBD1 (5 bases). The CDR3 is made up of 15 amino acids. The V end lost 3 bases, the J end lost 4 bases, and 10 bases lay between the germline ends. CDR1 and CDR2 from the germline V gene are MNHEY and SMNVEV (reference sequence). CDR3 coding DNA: TGTGCCAGCAGTTTTGTGGGGGGTTATAATTCACCCCTCCACTTT. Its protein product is CASSFVGGYNSPLHF.

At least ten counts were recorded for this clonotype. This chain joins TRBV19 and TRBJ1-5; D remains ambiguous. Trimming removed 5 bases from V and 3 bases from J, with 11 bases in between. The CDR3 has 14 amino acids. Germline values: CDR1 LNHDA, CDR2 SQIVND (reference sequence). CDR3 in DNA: TGTGCCAGTAGTGAATTGGGATACAATCAGCCCCAGCATTTT. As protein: CASSELGYNQPQHF.

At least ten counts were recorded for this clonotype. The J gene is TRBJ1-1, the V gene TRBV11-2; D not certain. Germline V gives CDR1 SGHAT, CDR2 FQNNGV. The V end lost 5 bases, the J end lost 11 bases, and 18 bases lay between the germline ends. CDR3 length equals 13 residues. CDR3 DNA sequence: TGTGCCAGCAGCCGCCAATTAGTAGAGAGGGCTTTCTTT. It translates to CASSRQLVERAFF.

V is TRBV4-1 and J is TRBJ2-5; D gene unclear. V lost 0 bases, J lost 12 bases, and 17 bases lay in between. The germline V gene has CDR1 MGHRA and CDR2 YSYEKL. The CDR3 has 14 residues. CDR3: CASSQDQRAPWKYF. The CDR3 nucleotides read TGCGCCAGCAGCCAAGACCAGAGAGCCCCTTGGAAGTACTTC.

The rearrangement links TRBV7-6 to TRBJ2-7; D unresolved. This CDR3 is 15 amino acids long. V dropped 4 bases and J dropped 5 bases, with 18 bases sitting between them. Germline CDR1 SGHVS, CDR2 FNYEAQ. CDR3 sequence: CASSSRPRVVDEQYF. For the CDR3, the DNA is TGTGCCAGCAGCTCCCGGCCAAGGGTGGTGGACGAGCAGTACTTC.

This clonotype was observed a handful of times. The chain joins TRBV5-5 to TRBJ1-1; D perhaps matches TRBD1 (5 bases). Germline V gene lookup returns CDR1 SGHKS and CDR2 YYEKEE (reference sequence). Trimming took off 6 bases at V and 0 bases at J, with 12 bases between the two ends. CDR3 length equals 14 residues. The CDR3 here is CASIEGTLNTEAFF. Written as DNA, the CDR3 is TGTGCCAGCATTGAGGGGACCTTGAACACTGAAGCTTTCTTT. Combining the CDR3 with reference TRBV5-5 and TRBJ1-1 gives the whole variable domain DAGVTQSPTHLIKTRGQQVTLRCSPISGHKSVSWYQQVLGQGPQFIFQYYEKEERGRGNFPDRFSARQFPNYSSELNVNALLLGDSALYLCASIEGTLNTEAFFGQGTRLTVV.

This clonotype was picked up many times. The CDR3 sequence is CASSEIWNTEAFF. The CDR3 region has the DNA TGCGCCAGCAGCGAGATATGGAACACTGAAGCTTTCTTT. The chain joins TRBV5-1 to TRBJ1-1, with D uncertain. The CDR3 covers 13 residues. V was trimmed by 4 bases and J by 1 base, leaving 8 bases between them. Germline loops: CDR1 SGHRS, CDR2 YFSETQ.

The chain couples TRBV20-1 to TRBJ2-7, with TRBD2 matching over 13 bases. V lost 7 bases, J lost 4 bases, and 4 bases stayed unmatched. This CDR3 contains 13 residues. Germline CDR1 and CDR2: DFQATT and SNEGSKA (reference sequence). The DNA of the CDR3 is TGCAGTGTTAGGACTAGCGGGAGTTACGAGCAGTACTTC. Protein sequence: CSVRTSGSYEQYF.

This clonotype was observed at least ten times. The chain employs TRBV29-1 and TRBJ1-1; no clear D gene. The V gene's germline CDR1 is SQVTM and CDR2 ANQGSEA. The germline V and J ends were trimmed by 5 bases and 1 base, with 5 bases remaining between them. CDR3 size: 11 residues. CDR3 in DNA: TGCAGCGTTCGTCCGAACACTGAAGCTTTCTTT. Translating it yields CSVRPNTEAFF.

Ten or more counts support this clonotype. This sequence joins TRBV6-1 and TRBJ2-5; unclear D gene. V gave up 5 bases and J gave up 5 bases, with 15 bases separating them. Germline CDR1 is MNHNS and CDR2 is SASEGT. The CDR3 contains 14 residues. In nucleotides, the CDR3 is TGTGCCAGCAGTTCGTATGGAATCAGGGAGACCCAGTACTTC. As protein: CASSSYGIRETQYF.

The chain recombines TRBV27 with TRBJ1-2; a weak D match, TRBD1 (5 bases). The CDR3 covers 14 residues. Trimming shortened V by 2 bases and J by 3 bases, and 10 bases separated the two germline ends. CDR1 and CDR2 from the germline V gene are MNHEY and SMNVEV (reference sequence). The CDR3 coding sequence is TGTGCCAGCAGTTTAGGGGGTGAAGACTATGGCTACACCTTC. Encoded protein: CASSLGGEDYGYTF.

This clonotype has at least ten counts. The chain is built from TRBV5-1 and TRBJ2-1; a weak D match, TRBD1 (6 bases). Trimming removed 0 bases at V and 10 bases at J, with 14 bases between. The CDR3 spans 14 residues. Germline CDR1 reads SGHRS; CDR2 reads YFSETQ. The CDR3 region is CASSLASTDSEQFF. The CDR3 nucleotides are TGCGCCAGCAGCTTGGCCTCCACGGACAGCGAGCAGTTCTTC.